The T cell receptor (beta chain) under discussion was sequenced for a study of control samples from healthy donors and cancer patients. The table came from immunoSEQ multiplex PCR; TCRdb's copy has only in-frame clones and leaves some out. The data show some 190,000 clones, about 89% seen once. The count of this clone is one. Germline CDR1 is LGHNT and CDR2 is FRNRAP. The CDR3 is 13 amino acids. Trimming cost V 6 bases and J 3 bases, with 12 bases left between them. The sequenced sample was blood. The sequence was obtained from a man aged 25-40 years in good health. This rearrangement joins TRBV12-5 to TRBJ2-7, with a tentative D call TRBD1 (6 bases). The CDR3 DNA follows: TGTGCTAGTGGCCCCGGGACACTCTACGAGCAGTACTTC. This sequence encodes CASGPGTLYEQYF.